This T cell receptor (beta chain) was identified during a study of beta chain features in type 1 diabetes. Study-level results: Amplification by PCR could prefer shorter templates, with the same effect in patients and controls.

As regards this clone: Its antigen is not identified.

The V and J ends lost 2 bases and 4 bases, in that order; junction bases with no gene match: 8. This CDR3 contains 16 residues. Germline CDR1 is LGHNA and CDR2 is YSLEER. The entirety of the isolated RNA underwent reverse transcription, so expressed TCRB transcripts were sequenced. TCRdb's table, derived via immunoSEQ multiplex PCR, lists solely in-frame clones and lacks some. The sample consists of a few hundred thousand clones, over 11% of them appearing once. Sequenced: naive CD4+ T cells from blood. The chain uses TRBV4-3 and TRBJ1-1, with 9 bases matching TRBD1. The TCR sequence derives from a young man in good health. DNA of the CDR3: TGCGCCAGCAGCCAAAACAGGGGGCTCTTGGGCACTGAAGCTTTCTTT. Protein sequence: CASSQNRGLLGTEAFF.